A selection of T cell receptor beta chains follows, all from one sample in a study of T-cell memory formation after mild COVID-19. In TCRdb, the 5' RACE reads were re-called with MiXCR into one record per CDR3 protein. The sample shows about 320,000 distinct CDR3 sequences, 13% to 15% of them seen only once. Sample: PBMCs or a T cell subset sorted from them (not recorded which). The receptors come from a young man who had mild COVID-19 (a few samples of this study predate the infection). Cell type and time point are not known. Both conserved end residues are trimmed from each CDR3.

TRBV20-1	TRBJ2-2	SARTGTTGELF
TRBV29-1	TRBJ2-1	SVERLGMGEQF
TRBV30	TRBJ1-2	AWSHGDREIDGYT
TRBV27	TRBJ2-5	ASSLSWGDQTQY
TRBV27	TRBJ2-2	ASTGGVGELF
TRBV5-1	TRBJ2-5	ASSSTSGEETQY
TRBV12-3/TRBV12-4	TRBJ1-2	ASSFWQFKDGYT
TRBV5-1	TRBJ2-7	ASSLGSGTADSQY
TRBV7-9	TRBJ1-4	ASSPTVGEKLF
TRBV29-1	TRBJ2-2	SVEERQNTGELF
TRBV7-9	TRBJ1-2	ASSLDGGIPYGYT
TRBV6-2/TRBV6-3	TRBJ2-2	ASSYLNGAGGYNTGELF
TRBV5-1	TRBJ2-2	ASSGGPYTGELF
TRBV15	TRBJ2-7	ATSRVMAGRTGEQY
TRBV6-5	TRBJ2-1	ASSWGGSEQF
TRBV7-8	TRBJ2-2	ASSLLGLNTGELF
TRBV14	TRBJ1-2	ASGQGHSYGYT
TRBV4-3	TRBJ1-1	ASSTGLNTEAF
TRBV5-6	TRBJ2-3	ASSLVEHTQY
TRBV7-2	TRBJ2-7	ASSLARGNEQY
TRBV25-1	TRBJ1-2	ASSPPGEWGYT
TRBV4-1	TRBJ1-4	ATQGASNEKLF
TRBV3-1	TRBJ2-7	ASSREGRREQY
TRBV20-1	TRBJ1-2	SAREGQASYGYT